The rows below give T cell receptor beta chains drawn from one sample of a study of blood T cell repertoires in COVID-19. Clones were sequenced by immunoSEQ multiplex PCR, and TCRdb holds only the in-frame ones, with some missing. Of roughly 180,000 clones listed, about nine tenths are singletons. The source material was peripheral blood. These TCRs come from a man between 65 and 79 years old with active or convalescent COVID-19. Each CDR3 is given without its conserved first and last residue.

CDR3 protein: AIRYNEKLF
V gene: TRBV10-3
J gene: TRBJ1-4

CDR3 protein: ASSSGGTSGEQY
V gene: TRBV5-1
J gene: TRBJ2-7

CDR3 protein: ASRVGGLEGNTIY
V gene: TRBV7-6
J gene: TRBJ1-3

CDR3 protein: ASSLADEQY
V gene: TRBV13
J gene: TRBJ2-7

CDR3 protein: ASSQDLAGGDNEQF
V gene: TRBV4-3
J gene: TRBJ2-1

CDR3 protein: ASRVAGGSYNSPLH
V gene: TRBV27
J gene: TRBJ1-6

CDR3 protein: ASSHQGTGNTGELF
V gene: TRBV5-1
J gene: TRBJ2-2

CDR3 protein: ASSLGGQGAFLGSYNEQF
V gene: TRBV5-1
J gene: TRBJ2-1

CDR3 protein: ASSQFFVSGSSYNSPLH
V gene: TRBV14
J gene: TRBJ1-6

CDR3 protein: ASSSPGQEETQY
V gene: TRBV5-5
J gene: TRBJ2-5

CDR3 protein: ASSQAVADTGELF
V gene: TRBV4-3
J gene: TRBJ2-2

CDR3 protein: ATSTDRASYSNQPQH
V gene: TRBV15
J gene: TRBJ1-5

CDR3 protein: ASSPRLGRGGEKLF
V gene: TRBV28
J gene: TRBJ1-4

CDR3 protein: ASSDWDRGNGYT
V gene: TRBV11-3
J gene: TRBJ1-2

CDR3 protein: ASSSQRVGGELF
V gene: TRBV6-6
J gene: TRBJ2-2

CDR3 protein: ASSFRLAGGASHNEQF
V gene: TRBV27
J gene: TRBJ2-1

CDR3 protein: SARGGTEAF
V gene: TRBV20-1
J gene: TRBJ1-1

CDR3 protein: ASSSFTYEQY
V gene: TRBV12-3/TRBV12-4
J gene: TRBJ2-7

CDR3 protein: ASSRQWAGANVLT
V gene: TRBV9
J gene: TRBJ2-6

CDR3 protein: ASSPGLGGLDTQY
V gene: TRBV19
J gene: TRBJ2-3

CDR3 protein: ASSLGGQGHTEAF
V gene: TRBV5-4
J gene: TRBJ1-1

CDR3 protein: ASSVAGTGWSTDTQY
V gene: TRBV9
J gene: TRBJ2-3

CDR3 protein: ASSFQVISGNTIY
V gene: TRBV7-2
J gene: TRBJ1-3

CDR3 protein: ASSGGHLRGA
V gene: TRBV2
J gene: TRBJ1-2

CDR3 protein: ASSLTGQGTYEQY
V gene: TRBV28
J gene: TRBJ2-7

CDR3 protein: ASSVATEPSYEQY
V gene: TRBV9
J gene: TRBJ2-7

CDR3 protein: ASSAAVGAF
V gene: TRBV2
J gene: TRBJ1-1

CDR3 protein: ASSLVGSGKRGGYGYT
V gene: TRBV7-2
J gene: TRBJ1-2

CDR3 protein: ASSRTAGTANTGELF
V gene: TRBV7-2
J gene: TRBJ2-2

CDR3 protein: ASSPPGQGASIQY
V gene: TRBV28
J gene: TRBJ2-4

CDR3 protein: ASSPTPGGSPLH
V gene: TRBV28
J gene: TRBJ1-6

CDR3 protein: SAEGRDGYEQY
V gene: TRBV29-1
J gene: TRBJ2-7

CDR3 protein: ASSTTGTPPNNEQF
V gene: TRBV9
J gene: TRBJ2-1

CDR3 protein: ASGTTGLRGSGNQPQH
V gene: TRBV27
J gene: TRBJ1-5

CDR3 protein: ASRPGLAGETYNEQF
V gene: TRBV28
J gene: TRBJ2-1

CDR3 protein: ASSEAGQGEKLF
V gene: TRBV27
J gene: TRBJ1-4

CDR3 protein: ASSRDRVAEQY
V gene: TRBV3-1/TRBV3-2
J gene: TRBJ2-7

CDR3 protein: ASSEGQVGNYEQY
V gene: TRBV6-1
J gene: TRBJ2-7

CDR3 protein: AWSPLQGASQPQH
V gene: TRBV30
J gene: TRBJ1-5

CDR3 protein: ASSNEQGSPLH
V gene: TRBV11-2
J gene: TRBJ1-6

CDR3 protein: ASTSVGGSGYT
V gene: TRBV7-2
J gene: TRBJ1-2

CDR3 protein: SVGGSYEQY
V gene: TRBV29-1
J gene: TRBJ2-7

CDR3 protein: ASRTTGGPDTQY
V gene: TRBV28
J gene: TRBJ2-3

CDR3 protein: ARKVQGFNEQF
V gene: TRBV5-3
J gene: TRBJ2-1

CDR3 protein: ASSPRTGGDGTDTQY
V gene: TRBV9
J gene: TRBJ2-3

CDR3 protein: ASSTGQGTEKLF
V gene: TRBV11-2
J gene: TRBJ1-4

CDR3 protein: ASSQGGTGPYEQY
V gene: TRBV4-3
J gene: TRBJ2-7

CDR3 protein: ASRGLSRGVQF
V gene: TRBV2
J gene: TRBJ2-1

CDR3 protein: ASSSSFLSSYEQY
V gene: TRBV28
J gene: TRBJ2-7

CDR3 protein: ASKVTRVANEKLF
V gene: TRBV2
J gene: TRBJ1-4

CDR3 protein: ASSLPVGEQY
V gene: TRBV7-2
J gene: TRBJ2-7

CDR3 protein: ATSRAIGDSTYEQY
V gene: TRBV15
J gene: TRBJ2-7

CDR3 protein: ASSRSGASDEQY
V gene: TRBV5-8
J gene: TRBJ2-7

CDR3 protein: ASSYPGAGGHEQY
V gene: TRBV6-5
J gene: TRBJ2-7

CDR3 protein: AIREDNNPSGNTIY
V gene: TRBV10-3
J gene: TRBJ1-3

CDR3 protein: ASSQPGQGIRWTQY
V gene: TRBV14
J gene: TRBJ2-3

CDR3 protein: ASSIEAGDRNQPQH
V gene: TRBV19
J gene: TRBJ1-5

CDR3 protein: ASSLKGHSDTQY
V gene: TRBV7-6
J gene: TRBJ2-3